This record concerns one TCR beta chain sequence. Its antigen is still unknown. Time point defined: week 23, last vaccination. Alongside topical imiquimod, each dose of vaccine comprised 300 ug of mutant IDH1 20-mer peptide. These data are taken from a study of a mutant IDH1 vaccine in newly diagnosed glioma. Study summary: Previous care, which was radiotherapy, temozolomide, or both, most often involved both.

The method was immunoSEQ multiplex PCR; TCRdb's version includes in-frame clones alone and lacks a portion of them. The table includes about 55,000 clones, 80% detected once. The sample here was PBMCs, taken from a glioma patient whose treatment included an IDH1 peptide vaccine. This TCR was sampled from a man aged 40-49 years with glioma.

The DNA for the CDR3 is TGTGCCAGCAGTGGAGGAGCGGGGGAGTACAATGAGCAGTTCTTC. Amino acid sequence: CASSGGAGEYNEQFF. The rearrangement links TRBV6-1 to TRBJ2-1; 8 nucleotides line up with TRBD2. The CDR3 is 15 amino acids. J was trimmed by 4 bases and V by 4 bases; bases with no gene match: 6. Germline assignment: CDR1 MNHNS and CDR2 SASEGT.